This TCR beta chain originates from a study of high-grade serous ovarian cancer treatment subgroups. Study as a whole: Mean per sample: around 14,000 reads, about 6,900 unique TCR beta rearrangements.

Overall study findings and caveats: Higher neoantigen levels went with greater TCR clonal relatedness. Without spatial data, bulk sequencing limits insight into HGSC tumor diversity.

With respect to this clone: The target antigen is unknown.

Sequencing was performed with immunoSEQ multiplex PCR; in TCRdb, only in-frame clones are kept and a portion is missing. The data contain under 30,000 clones, around 84% of them singletons. CDR1 is SGHNT, CDR2 YYREEE, per germline (reference sequence). The CDR3 consists of 16 residues. V lost 1 base, J lost 5 bases, and 10 bases stayed unmatched. Tumor tissue was taken before any definitive surgery or chemotherapy was given. Material for sequencing was tumor tissue. The chain links TRBV5-4 to TRBJ1-1, with 8 bases fitting TRBD1. This receptor was identified in a human donor with high-grade serous ovarian cancer. CDR3 region: CASSLLGQGKRTEAFF. The CDR3 bases are TGTGCCAGCAGCTTGCTCGGACAGGGTAAGAGGACTGAAGCTTTCTTT.